This TCR beta chain was retrieved from a study of CD8 T cells in Susac syndrome. Study outcomes and limitations: As acknowledged by the study, its TCR sequencing and HLA analysis included a relatively small number of individuals.

V dropped 7 bases and J dropped 0 bases, with 12 bases sitting between them. This CDR3 comprises 13 residues. Per germline, CDR1 SQVTM and CDR2 ANQGSEA. The control group consisted of healthy donors matched for age and sex. It was negative isolation that provided the CD8+ and CD4+ T cells, whereas TEMRA cells were enriched by FACS. This clonotype turned up a few times. The antigen is undetermined. cDNA came from approximately 0.5 to 1 ug RNA primed by random hexamers. Across 54 Vbeta and 13 Jbeta, immunoSEQ multiplex PCR amplified TCR beta CDR3. MiXCR was run by TCRdb on the immunoSEQ multiplex PCR reads, yielding one entry per CDR3 protein. Of about 120,000 distinct CDR3 sequences detected, roughly 90% appear once; the ten largest clones hold around 0.12%.

The sample was CD8+ T cells from PBMCs. The rearrangement links TRBV29-1 to TRBJ1-1; tentatively, D is TRBD1 (6 bases). The sequence derives from a human donor in good health. CDR3 sequence: CSGTTGMNTEAFF. The CDR3, as DNA: TGCAGCGGCACGACAGGTATGAACACTGAAGCTTTCTTT.